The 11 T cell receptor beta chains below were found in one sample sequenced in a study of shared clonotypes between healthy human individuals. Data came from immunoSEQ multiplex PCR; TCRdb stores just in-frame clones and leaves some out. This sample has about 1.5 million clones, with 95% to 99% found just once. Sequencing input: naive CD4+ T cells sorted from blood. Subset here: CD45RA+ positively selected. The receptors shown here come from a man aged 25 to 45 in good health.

The CDR3 DNA is TGCGCCAGCAGCAGACTAGCGGGAGGGCCTTACGAGCAGTACTTC. Translating it yields CASSRLAGGPYEQYF. The chain recombines TRBV5-1 with TRBJ2-7; TRBD2 agrees at 14 bases. CDR1 and CDR2 (germline): SGHRS, YFSETQ. V was pared by 4 bases and J by 4 bases, with 4 bases of the junction left unmatched. The length of the CDR3 is 15 residues.

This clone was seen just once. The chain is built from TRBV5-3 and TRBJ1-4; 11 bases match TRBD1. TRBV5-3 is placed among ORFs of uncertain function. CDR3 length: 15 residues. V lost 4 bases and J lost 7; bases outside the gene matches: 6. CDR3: CARSLRTGGSEKLFF. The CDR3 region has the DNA TGTGCCAGAAGCCTCCGGACAGGGGGCTCTGAAAAACTGTTTTTT.

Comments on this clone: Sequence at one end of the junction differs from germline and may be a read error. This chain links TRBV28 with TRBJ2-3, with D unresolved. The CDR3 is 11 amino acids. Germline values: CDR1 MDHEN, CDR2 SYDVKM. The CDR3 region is CASNLADTQYF. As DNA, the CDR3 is TGTGCCAGCAATTTAGCAGATACGCAGTATTTT.

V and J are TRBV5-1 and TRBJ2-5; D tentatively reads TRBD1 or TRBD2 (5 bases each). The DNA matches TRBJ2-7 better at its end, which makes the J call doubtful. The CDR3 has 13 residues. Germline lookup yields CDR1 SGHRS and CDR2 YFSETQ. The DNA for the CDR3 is TGCGCCAGCAGCCGGGACCTGGGCTACGAGCAGTACTTC. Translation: CASSRDLGYEQYF.

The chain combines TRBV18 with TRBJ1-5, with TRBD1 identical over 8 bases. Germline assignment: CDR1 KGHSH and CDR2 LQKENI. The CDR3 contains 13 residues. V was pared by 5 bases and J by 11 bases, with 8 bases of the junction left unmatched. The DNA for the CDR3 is TGTGCCAGCTCAACGGACAGGGAATCAGCCCAGCATTTT. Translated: CASSTDRESAQHF.

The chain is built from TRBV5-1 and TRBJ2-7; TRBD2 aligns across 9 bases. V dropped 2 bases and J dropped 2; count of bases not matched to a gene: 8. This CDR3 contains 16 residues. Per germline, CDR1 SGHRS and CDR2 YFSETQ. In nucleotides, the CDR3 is TGCGCCAGCAGCTTACAGGGACTAGCTTTAGCCTACGAGCAGTACTTC. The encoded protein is CASSLQGLALAYEQYF.

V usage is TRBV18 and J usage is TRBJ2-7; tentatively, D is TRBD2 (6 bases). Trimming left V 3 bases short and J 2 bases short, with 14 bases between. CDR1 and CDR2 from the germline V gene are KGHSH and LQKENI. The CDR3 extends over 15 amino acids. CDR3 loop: CASSPMSLATYEQYF. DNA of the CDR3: TGTGCCAGCTCACCGATGTCCCTAGCGACCTACGAGCAGTACTTC. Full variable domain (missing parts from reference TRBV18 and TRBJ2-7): NAGVMQNPRHLVRRRGQEARLRCSPMKGHSHVYWYRQLPEEGLKFMVYLQKENIIDESGMPKERFSAEFPKEGPSILRIQQVVRGDSAAYFCASSPMSLATYEQYFGPGTRLTVT.

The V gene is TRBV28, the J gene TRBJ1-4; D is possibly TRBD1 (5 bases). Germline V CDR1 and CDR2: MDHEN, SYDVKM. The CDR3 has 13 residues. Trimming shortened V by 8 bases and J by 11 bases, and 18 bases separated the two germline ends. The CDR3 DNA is TGTGCCAGCCGCACACCGGCGGCAGGGAAACTGTTTTTT. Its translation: CASRTPAAGKLFF.

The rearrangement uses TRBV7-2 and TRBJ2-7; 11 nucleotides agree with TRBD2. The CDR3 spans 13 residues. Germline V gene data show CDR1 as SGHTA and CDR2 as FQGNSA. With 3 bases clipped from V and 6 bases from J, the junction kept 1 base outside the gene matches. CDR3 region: CASSFGLAGEQYF. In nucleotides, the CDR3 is TGTGCCAGCAGCTTCGGACTAGCGGGCGAGCAGTACTTC.

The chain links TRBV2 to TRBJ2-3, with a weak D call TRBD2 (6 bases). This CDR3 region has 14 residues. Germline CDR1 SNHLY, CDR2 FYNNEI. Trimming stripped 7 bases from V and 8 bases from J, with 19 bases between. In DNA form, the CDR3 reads TGTGCCAGCAAAAGGGACCCGGGGGTTATTACGCAGTATTTT. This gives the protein CASKRDPGVITQYF.

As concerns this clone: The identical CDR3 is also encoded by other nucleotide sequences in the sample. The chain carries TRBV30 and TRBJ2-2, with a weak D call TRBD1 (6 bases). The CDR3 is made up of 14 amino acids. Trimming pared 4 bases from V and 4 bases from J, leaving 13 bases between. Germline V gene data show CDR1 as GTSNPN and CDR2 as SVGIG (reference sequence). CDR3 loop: CAWTGQGRTGELFF. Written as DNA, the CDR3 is TGTGCCTGGACCGGGCAGGGGCGCACCGGGGAGCTGTTTTTT.